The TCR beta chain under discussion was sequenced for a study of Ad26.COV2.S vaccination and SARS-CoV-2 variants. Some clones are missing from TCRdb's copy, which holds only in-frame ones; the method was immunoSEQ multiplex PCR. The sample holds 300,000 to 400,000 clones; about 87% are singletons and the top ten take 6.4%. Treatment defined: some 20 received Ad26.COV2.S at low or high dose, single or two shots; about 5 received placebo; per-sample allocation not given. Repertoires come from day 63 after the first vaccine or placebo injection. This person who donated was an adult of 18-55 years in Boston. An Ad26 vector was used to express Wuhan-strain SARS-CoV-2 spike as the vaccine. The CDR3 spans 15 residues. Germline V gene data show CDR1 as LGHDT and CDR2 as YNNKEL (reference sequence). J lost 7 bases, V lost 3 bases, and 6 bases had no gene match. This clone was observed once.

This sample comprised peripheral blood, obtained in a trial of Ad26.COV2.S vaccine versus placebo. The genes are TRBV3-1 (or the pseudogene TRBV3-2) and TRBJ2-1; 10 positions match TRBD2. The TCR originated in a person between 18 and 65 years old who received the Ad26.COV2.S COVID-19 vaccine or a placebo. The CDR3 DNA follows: TGTGCCAGCAGCCACAGCGGGAGGGCCGCGAATGAGCAGTTCTTC. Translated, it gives CASSHSGRAANEQFF.